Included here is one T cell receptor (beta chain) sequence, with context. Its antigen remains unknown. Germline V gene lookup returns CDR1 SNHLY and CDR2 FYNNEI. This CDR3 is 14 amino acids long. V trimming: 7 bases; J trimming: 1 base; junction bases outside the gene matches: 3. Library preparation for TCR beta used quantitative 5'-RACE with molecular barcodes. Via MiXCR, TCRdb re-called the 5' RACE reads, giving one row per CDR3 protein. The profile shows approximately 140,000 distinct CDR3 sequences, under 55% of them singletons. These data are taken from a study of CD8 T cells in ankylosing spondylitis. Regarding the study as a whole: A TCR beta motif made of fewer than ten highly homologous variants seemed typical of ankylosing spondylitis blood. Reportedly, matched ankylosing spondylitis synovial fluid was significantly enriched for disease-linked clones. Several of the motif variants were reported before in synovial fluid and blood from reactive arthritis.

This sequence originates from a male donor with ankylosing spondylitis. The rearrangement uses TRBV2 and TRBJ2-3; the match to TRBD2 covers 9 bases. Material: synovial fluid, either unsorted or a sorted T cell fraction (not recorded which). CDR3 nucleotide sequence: TGTGCCAGCATTCGCGGGGGGGGCACAGATACGCAGTATTTT. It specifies CASIRGGGTDTQYF.